This T cell receptor (beta chain) stems from a study of identical twins. With regard to this clonotype: Its antigen is not known.

TCRdb called the 5' RACE reads again in MiXCR, with one record for every CDR3 protein. The sample consists of under 900,000 distinct CDR3 sequences, about 12% of them appearing once. Study-wide results and caveats: Invariant MAIT and iNKT cells may have partly biased zero-insertion analyses.

In addition, the sample was reused for a study of yellow fever vaccine responses in identical twins.

The receptor was derived from a woman aged 18-29 years in good health. Sequencing input: PBMCs.

The CDR3 reads CASSRDHRNYGYTF. As DNA, the CDR3 is TGTGCCAGCAGCCGAGATCATCGGAACTATGGCTACACCTTC. The V gene is TRBV3-1, the J gene TRBJ1-2; D remains ambiguous. Germline assignment: CDR1 LGHDT and CDR2 YNNKEL (reference sequence). CDR3 length: 14 amino acids. Trimming shortened V by 4 bases and J by 2 bases, and 11 bases separated the two germline ends. The full variable domain, completed using reference TRBV3-1 and TRBJ1-2, is DTAVSQTPKYLVTQMGNDKSIKCEQNLGHDTMYWYKQDSKKFLKIMFSYNNKELIINETVPNRFSPKSPDKAHLNLHINSLELGDSAVYFCASSRDHRNYGYTFGSGTRLTVV.